This is a list of T cell receptor beta chains from one sample in a study of cytomegalovirus exposure and HLA in healthy donors. TCRdb keeps only in-frame clones here, not all; method: immunoSEQ multiplex PCR. The sample holds about 270,000 clones, about 66% seen once. Sequenced sample: PBMCs. The source is a female donor in good health and CMV-seronegative. The CDR3 runs from the conserved cysteine through the conserved F or W. Fields, in order: V gene, clone size, D gene, CDR3 length, J gene, CDR3 protein, CDR3 DNA. The D gene is left open where the match is weak. Some rows have no size entry. The others give once, few or many, or a class for an expanded clone.

>TRBV7-7|NA|TRBD2|17|TRBJ2-3
CASSLGRLAGSTDTQYF
TGTGCCAGCAGCTTAGGTCGACTAGCTGGAAGCACAGATACGCAGTATTTT
>TRBV7-9|NA|TRBD2|15|TRBJ2-1
CASSPREVPYNEQFF
TGTGCCAGCAGCCCTCGGGAGGTCCCCTACAATGAGCAGTTCTTC
>TRBV13|NA|TRBD2|16|TRBJ2-1
CASSLVGLGVYNEQFF
TGTGCCAGCAGCTTAGTGGGACTAGGGGTCTACAATGAGCAGTTCTTC
>TRBV29-1|NA|TRBD1|13|TRBJ1-2
CSVGVRQGSGYTF
TGCAGCGTTGGTGTGAGACAGGGGAGTGGCTACACCTTC
>TRBV30|NA|NA|15|TRBJ2-3
CAWLTSGTGSDTQYF
TGTGCCTGGCTTACTAGCGGGACAGGGTCAGATACGCAGTATTTT
>TRBV27|NA|TRBD1|16|TRBJ2-1
CASTPTRDSLYNEQFF
TGTGCCAGCACCCCTACCCGGGACAGCCTCTACAATGAGCAGTTCTTC
>TRBV7-9|NA|TRBD2|16|TRBJ2-3
CSSSFPQREGADTQYF
TGTTCCAGCAGCTTCCCACAGCGGGAGGGCGCAGATACGCAGTATTTT
>TRBV10-3|NA|TRBD2|15|TRBJ2-3
CAISLGLATTDTQYF
TGTGCCATCAGCCTGGGACTAGCTACCACAGATACGCAGTATTTT
>TRBV28|NA|NA|15|TRBJ1-2
CASSFRGPGDYGYTF
TGTGCCAGCAGTTTTAGGGGTCCAGGGGACTATGGCTACACCTTC
>TRBV18|NA|TRBD1|16|TRBJ1-6
CASSPGQGIRNSPLHF
TGTGCCAGCTCACCCGGACAGGGAATAAGGAATTCACCCCTCCACTTT
>TRBV2|NA|NA|11|TRBJ2-5
CASSVQETQYF
TGTGCCAGCAGTGTACAGGAGACCCAGTACTTC
>TRBV28|NA|NA|12|TRBJ1-4
CASSFSFEKLFF
TGTGCCAGCAGTTTCAGTTTTGAAAAACTGTTTTTT
>TRBV5-1|once|TRBD2|16|TRBJ2-7
CASSLEGGSASYEQYF
TGCGCCAGCAGCTTGGAGGGCGGGAGCGCCTCCTACGAGCAGTACTTC
>TRBV7-2|few|NA|13|TRBJ1-3
CASSLVPGNTIYF
TGTGCCAGCAGCTTAGTTCCGGGAAACACCATATATTTT
>TRBV10-3|few|TRBD2|17|TRBJ2-6
CAISRAGESAGANVLTF
TGTGCCATCAGCCGAGCGGGAGAGAGCGCTGGGGCCAACGTCCTGACTTTC
>TRBV18|NA|TRBD1|15|TRBJ2-2
CASSAGTVNTGELFF
TGTGCCAGCTCAGCCGGGACAGTGAACACCGGGGAGCTGTTTTTT
>TRBV7-2|NA|NA|12|TRBJ2-7
CASSLTAYEQYF
TGTGCCAGCAGCCTAACAGCCTACGAGCAGTACTTC
>TRBV29-1|NA|TRBD1|16|TRBJ1-2
CSVFQDRGPTNYGYTF
TGCAGCGTTTTCCAGGACAGGGGGCCCACTAACTATGGCTACACCTTC
>TRBV27|NA|TRBD2|15|TRBJ2-7
CASSLNGRALGEQYF
TGTGCCAGCAGTCTAAACGGGAGGGCCCTCGGCGAGCAGTACTTC
>TRBV14|NA|NA|16|TRBJ2-7
CASSQHVGQGVHEQYF
TGTGCCAGCAGCCAACACGTGGGACAAGGGGTCCACGAGCAGTACTTC
>TRBV21-1|NA|NA|16|TRBJ2-7
CASSKTLPSAPYEQYF
TGTGCCAGCAGCAAAACCCTTCCTAGCGCGCCCTACGAGCAGTACTTC
>TRBV6-1|few|TRBD1|16|TRBJ1-3
CASSESTGVIGNTIYF
TGTGCCAGCAGTGAATCGACAGGGGTGATTGGAAACACCATATATTTT
>TRBV9|NA|TRBD1|13|TRBJ1-1
CASRGQLNTEAFF
TGTGCCAGCAGGGGACAGCTGAACACTGAAGCTTTCTTT
>TRBV2|NA|NA|14|TRBJ2-2
CASSPWGSTGELFF
TGTGCCAGCAGCCCATGGGGCAGCACCGGGGAGCTGTTTTTT
>TRBV5-8|NA|NA|14|TRBJ2-5
CASSLWRNEETQYF
TGTGCCAGCAGCTTGTGGCGGAATGAAGAGACCCAGTACTTC
>TRBV28|NA|NA|11|TRBJ2-1
CASSGRAEQFF
TGTGCCAGCAGTGGGCGGGCAGAGCAGTTCTTC
>TRBV27|NA|NA|14|TRBJ1-1
CASSWQGVGPEAFF
TGTGCCAGCAGTTGGCAGGGTGTGGGCCCTGAAGCTTTCTTT
>TRBV7-9|few|NA|14|TRBJ1-1
CASSLVEGETEAFF
TGTGCCAGCAGCTTAGTAGAGGGTGAGACTGAAGCTTTCTTT
>TRBV6-1|NA|TRBD2|15|TRBJ2-7
CASSVRGSGVYEQYF
TGTGCCAGCAGTGTCCGCGGGAGTGGTGTCTACGAGCAGTACTTC
>TRBV4-2|NA|NA|14|TRBJ2-7
CASSPRVASQLQYF
TGTGCCAGCAGCCCCCGTGTGGCTAGCCAACTACAGTACTTC
>TRBV5-4|NA|NA|13|TRBJ2-2
CASSLTGPGELFF
TGTGCCAGCAGCTTAACAGGGCCCGGGGAGCTGTTTTTT
>TRBV18|once|NA|16|TRBJ2-2
CASSPLRGVGTGELFF
TGTGCCAGCTCACCCCTCAGGGGCGTTGGAACCGGGGAGCTGTTTTTT